Following are 10 T cell receptor beta chains from one sample sequenced in a study of OX40 agonist ivuxolimab in advanced cancers. This table comes from immunoSEQ multiplex PCR, and its TCRdb copy is limited to in-frame clones, with some not included. Of 20,000 or so clones in the sample, approximately 90% are singletons; the top ten hold around 11%. Sequences were derived from CD4+ or CD8+ T cells sorted from blood, sampled in a trial of the OX40 agonist ivuxolimab. The receptors were gathered from an adult with an advanced solid tumor such as melanoma, head and neck, liver or kidney cancer.

To note about this clone: At one end, the junction sequence differs from germline, possibly due to a read error. The chain carries TRBV10-2 and TRBJ2-5, with D perhaps matching TRBD2 (5 bases). Germline-derived CDR1 and CDR2 are WSHSY and SAAADI. CDR3 length: 11 residues. DNA for the CDR3: TGCGCCAGCAGGACCGGACTCCTATCCCACTTC. As protein: CASRTGLLSHF.

This clone was found once. The V call is TRBV15, the J call TRBJ1-2; possibly TRBD1 for D (6 bases). Germline assignment: CDR1 LNHNV and CDR2 YYDKDF (reference sequence). V dropped 0 bases and J dropped 7 bases, with 18 bases sitting between them. The CDR3 covers 16 residues. The CDR3 sequence: CATSRDSGTGPPGYTF. DNA for the CDR3: TGTGCCACCAGCAGAGATTCGGGCACAGGGCCCCCTGGCTACACCTTC.

This clone appeared a single time. The rearrangement links TRBV18 to TRBJ2-4; D might be TRBD2 (6 bases). CDR3 length equals 15 residues. V lost 1 base and J lost 0, with 7 bases in between. Germline CDR1 is KGHSH and CDR2 is LQKENI. CDR3 coding DNA: TGTGCCAGCTCACCACGGGGACTAGCCAAAAACATTCAGTACTTC. This codes for CASSPRGLAKNIQYF.

This rearrangement joins TRBV5-8 to TRBJ1-2; D may be TRBD1 (6 bases). Trimming removed 0 bases at V and 1 base at J, with 13 bases between. Looked up from germline, CDR1 is SGHTS and CDR2 is YDEGEE. This CDR3 spans 16 amino acids. The chain's CDR3 is CASSLVEGDLNYGYTF. CDR3 bases: TGTGCCAGCAGCTTGGTGGAGGGGGATCTTAACTATGGCTACACCTTC.

This chain uses TRBV10-3 with TRBJ2-7, with 8 bases identical to TRBD1. J lost 1 base, V lost 8 bases, and 7 bases had no gene match. Looked up from germline, CDR1 is ENHRY and CDR2 is SYGVKD. CDR3 length equals 14 residues. CDR3 protein: CAISPGTGSYEQYF. In nucleotides, the CDR3 is TGTGCCATCTCGCCCGGGACAGGTTCCTACGAGCAGTACTTC.

This chain connects TRBV9 to TRBJ2-1, with 8 bases matching TRBD2. Germline CDR1 reads SGDLS; CDR2 reads YYNGEE. The CDR3 is 14 residues long. Trimming at V came to 4 bases and at J to 9 bases, leaving 9 bases not matched to a gene. CDR3 sequence (DNA): TGTGCCAGCAGCCGGGAGGGGGTCTTGTCTGAGCAGTTCTTC. Translated: CASSREGVLSEQFF.

This rearrangement joins TRBV7-9 to TRBJ1-6; no clear D gene. This CDR3 has 15 amino acids. The germline V gene encodes CDR1 SEHNR and CDR2 FQNEAQ (reference sequence). V dropped 4 bases and J dropped 4 bases, with 11 bases sitting between them. CDR3 region: CASSSPDGYNSPLHF. In DNA, the CDR3 is TGTGCCAGCAGCTCGCCGGACGGTTATAATTCACCCCTCCACTTT.

The chain employs TRBV9 and TRBJ1-1, with D possibly TRBD1 on 6 matching bases. CDR1 and CDR2 (germline): SGDLS, YYNGEE. V lost 3 bases and J lost 5, with 14 bases in between. The CDR3 is 14 amino acids. In nucleotides, the CDR3 is TGTGCCAGCAGCGCCGGGGGGCGCAGGACTGAAGCTTTCTTT. Translation gives CASSAGGRRTEAFF.

The rearrangement joins TRBV6-1 to TRBJ2-3; TRBD1 agrees at 8 bases. Germline V lookup: CDR1 MNHNS, CDR2 SASEGT. The CDR3 is 18 residues long. With 2 bases clipped from V and 2 bases from J, the junction kept 12 bases outside the gene matches. CDR3: CASSESRSGDRNTDTQYF. In DNA form, the CDR3 reads TGTGCCAGCAGTGAAAGTAGGAGTGGGGACAGGAACACAGATACGCAGTATTTT.

This clone has a handful of counts. J is TRBJ2-1 and V is TRBV10-1, with D perhaps TRBD1 (6 bases). Germline assignment: CDR1 WNHNN and CDR2 SYGVQD (reference sequence). The V gene lost 0 bases and the J gene lost 2 bases, with 11 bases spanning the gap. The CDR3 runs 16 residues. The CDR3 nucleotides are TGCGCCAGCAGTGAGTCCAGCAGGGACACCTACAATGAGCAGTTCTTC. The encoded protein is CASSESSRDTYNEQFF.